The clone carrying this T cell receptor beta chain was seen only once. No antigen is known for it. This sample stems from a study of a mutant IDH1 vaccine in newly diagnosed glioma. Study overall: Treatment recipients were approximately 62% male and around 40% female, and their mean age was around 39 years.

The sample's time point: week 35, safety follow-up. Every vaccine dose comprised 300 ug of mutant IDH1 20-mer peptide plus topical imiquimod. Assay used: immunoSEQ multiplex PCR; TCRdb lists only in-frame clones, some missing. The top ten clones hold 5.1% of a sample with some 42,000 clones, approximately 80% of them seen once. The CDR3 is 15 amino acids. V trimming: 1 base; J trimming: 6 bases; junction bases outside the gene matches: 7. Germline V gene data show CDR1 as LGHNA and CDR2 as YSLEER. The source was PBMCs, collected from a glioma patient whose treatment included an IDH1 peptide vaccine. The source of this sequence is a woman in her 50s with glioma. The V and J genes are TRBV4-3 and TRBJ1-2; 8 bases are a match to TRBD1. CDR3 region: CASSQAPTGDDGYTF. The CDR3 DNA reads TGCGCCAGCAGCCAAGCCCCGACAGGGGACGATGGCTACACCTTC.